Below, 32 T cell receptor beta chains from the same sample are listed, as sequenced in a study of T-cell reconstitution after alpha-beta-depleted transplantation in children. For TCRbeta, the library was prepared with unique molecular identifiers. TCRdb called the PCR reads again in MiXCR, with one record for every CDR3 protein. The sample has 200,000 to 250,000 distinct CDR3 sequences, under 13% seen once; the top ten hold 28%. Here the sequenced sample was PBMCs, taken before TCRalphabeta/CD19-depleted stem cell transplant. The receptors here all came from a child younger than two with acute myeloid leukemia, due to receive a stem cell transplant.

This clonotype was recorded many times. The chain combines TRBV11-3 with TRBJ2-1, with TRBD2 as a possible D gene (7 bases). The CDR3 is 18 amino acids. Germline lookup yields CDR1 SGHNT and CDR2 YENEEA. Trimming cost V 2 bases and J 6 bases, with 23 bases left between them. The CDR3 here is CASSLRPPGTTRGNEQFF. The CDR3 DNA follows: TGTGCCAGCAGCTTAAGACCCCCCGGGACTACCAGGGGCAATGAGCAGTTCTTC. The full variable domain, its missing parts supplied by reference TRBV11-3 and TRBJ2-1, is EAGVVQSPRYKIIEKKQPVAFWCNPISGHNTLYWYLQNLGQGPELLIRYENEEAVDDSQLPKDRFSAERLKGVDSTLKIQPAELGDSAVYLCASSLRPPGTTRGNEQFFGPGTRLTVL.

This clonotype was seen ten or more times. The chain has TRBV10-3 and TRBJ2-7, with 9 bases fitting TRBD2. J lost 3 bases, V lost 0 bases, and 3 bases had no gene match. CDR3 length: 15 residues. Germline CDR1 ENHRY, CDR2 SYGVKD. The CDR3 DNA is TGTGCCATCAGTGAGTCGGTGACTAGCGGCTACGAGCAGTACTTC. This translates into CAISESVTSGYEQYF.

This clonotype was seen at least ten times. The chain links TRBV20-1 to TRBJ1-1; D is unresolved. V was trimmed by 6 bases and J by 1 base, leaving 12 bases between them. This CDR3 has 13 residues. CDR1 and CDR2 from the germline V gene are DFQATT and SNEGSKA (reference sequence). In nucleotides, the CDR3 is TGCAGTGCCGAACCGGTCTCGAACACTGAAGCTTTCTTT. This gives the protein CSAEPVSNTEAFF.

There are many counts of this clonotype. V and J are TRBV5-6 and TRBJ2-1; maybe TRBD1 (5 bases). In germline, CDR1 is SGHDT, CDR2 YYEEEE. V lost 8 bases and J 7 bases, leaving 19 bases between the germline ends. The CDR3 is made up of 14 amino acids. The CDR3 bases are TGTGCCAGTATAGCTTTGGGGCAGCAGAATGAGCAGTTCTTC. Translated, it gives CASIALGQQNEQFF.

This clonotype has only a few counts. The chain combines TRBV5-5 with TRBJ2-7, with 10 bases that match TRBD1. V shed 6 bases, J shed 0 bases, and the junction held 9 bases outside the gene matches. Germline V gene lookup returns CDR1 SGHKS and CDR2 YYEKEE (reference sequence). The CDR3 runs 16 residues. The CDR3 loop reads CASTLRDRGISYEQYF. CDR3 sequence (DNA): TGTGCCAGCACCCTGCGGGACAGGGGCATCTCCTACGAGCAGTACTTC.

A remark on this clonotype: It may be a read error: a sequence one base away is much more abundant. The rearrangement links TRBV12-3 or TRBV12-4 to TRBJ2-5; no clear D gene. V gave up 7 bases and J gave up 2 bases, with 11 bases separating them. The CDR3 contains 13 residues. CDR3: CASTPGDQETQYF. CDR3 nucleotides: TGTGCCAGCACGCCTGGCGATCAAGAGACCCAGTACTTC.

Remarks on this clonotype: A read error may account for a junction end that differs from germline. The chain recombines TRBV18 with TRBJ2-7; D not certain. From germline, CDR1 is KGHSH and CDR2 LQKENI. This CDR3 has 12 amino acids. In nucleotides, the CDR3 is TGTGTCAGCTCACCGAGGAGCTACGAGCAGTACTTC. It specifies CVSSPRSYEQYF. The full variable domain, rest sourced from reference TRBV18 and TRBJ2-7, is NAGVMQNPRHLVRRRGQEARLRCSPMKGHSHVYWYRQLPEEGLKFMVYLQKENIIDESGMPKERFSAEFPKEGPSILRIQQVVRGDSAAYFCVSSPRSYEQYFGPGTRLTVT.

This clonotype was picked up many times. The CDR3 reads CASSLEPARTGSDTQYF. The CDR3 DNA follows: TGCGCCAGCAGCTTGGAACCCGCCAGGACAGGGTCAGATACGCAGTATTTT. The genes are TRBV5-1 and TRBJ2-3; 8 positions match TRBD1. V was clipped by 0 bases and J by 4 bases; unmatched bases: 10. CDR3 length: 17 residues. Germline V gives CDR1 SGHRS, CDR2 YFSETQ.

This clonotype has at least ten counts. This chain links TRBV28 with TRBJ2-4; D gene ambiguous. Germline CDR1 MDHEN, CDR2 SYDVKM. Trimming left V 5 bases short and J 1 base short, with 9 bases between. CDR3 length equals 14 residues. The CDR3 region has the DNA TGTGCCAGCAGTCGCCCCGGGGCCAAAAACATTCAGTACTTC. Its protein product is CASSRPGAKNIQYF.

This clonotype was seen at least ten times. The chain has TRBV4-1 and TRBJ2-1; TRBD2 aligns across 10 bases. The ends lost 3 bases at V and 8 bases at J; junction bases unmatched: 13. Germline V CDR1 and CDR2: MGHRA, YSYEKL. The CDR3 consists of 17 residues. For the CDR3, the DNA is TGCGCCAGCAGCCAGAGGACTAGCGGAGACTTTTCGGATGAGCAGTTCTTC. It encodes CASSQRTSGDFSDEQFF.

Many counts were recorded for this clonotype. This chain joins TRBV7-2 and TRBJ1-2; D uncertain. The ends were cut back, 3 bases at V and 4 bases at J, with 6 bases in the middle. CDR3 length equals 12 residues. Germline assignment: CDR1 SGHTA and CDR2 FQGNSA. The CDR3 DNA reads as TGTGCCAGCAGCTTCCCAGCCTATGGCTACACCTTC. Protein sequence: CASSFPAYGYTF.

This clonotype was seen ten or more times. V is TRBV7-2 and J is TRBJ2-3; D may be TRBD2 (5 bases). V was trimmed by 1 base and J by 0 bases, leaving 8 bases between them. In germline, CDR1 is SGHTA, CDR2 FQGNSA. This CDR3 is 15 amino acids long. CDR3 amino acids: CASSLVRASTDTQYF. The DNA for the CDR3 is TGTGCCAGCAGCTTAGTGAGGGCTAGCACAGATACGCAGTATTTT.

This clonotype was seen only a few times. J is TRBJ2-6 and V is TRBV14; the D is unclear. Trimming removed 5 bases from V and 4 bases from J, with 15 bases in between. The CDR3 is 16 residues long. Germline V gene sequence: CDR1 SGHDN, CDR2 FVKESK. CDR3 nucleotide sequence: TGTGCCAGCAGCTACGCCCCCGTCTCGGGGGCCAACGTCCTGACTTTC. It translates to CASSYAPVSGANVLTF.

In this sample, this clonotype turned up a few times. The V gene is TRBV5-4, the J gene TRBJ1-2, with D possibly matching TRBD1 (5 bases). The CDR3 consists of 16 residues. Germline loops: CDR1 SGHNT, CDR2 YYREEE (reference sequence). Trimming took off 4 bases at V and 7 bases at J, with 23 bases between the two ends. CDR3 residues: CASSPTGGAQLFGYTF. DNA of the CDR3: TGTGCCAGCAGCCCTACGGGGGGAGCCCAACTATTTGGCTACACCTTC.

The J gene is TRBJ2-2, the V gene TRBV7-9; TRBD1 might be the D (6 bases). CDR3 length: 15 amino acids. V lost 5 bases, J lost 0 bases, and 10 bases lay in between. CDR1 and CDR2 from the germline V gene are SEHNR and FQNEAQ (reference sequence). The CDR3 region has the DNA TGTGCCAGCAGCCTGGACAGTCCGAACACCGGGGAGCTGTTTTTT. Its translation is CASSLDSPNTGELFF.

There are many counts of this clonotype. The chain has TRBV5-1 and TRBJ1-3; no clear D. CDR3 size: 14 residues. The ends were cut back, 1 base at V and 2 bases at J, with 7 bases in the middle. Germline V gives CDR1 SGHRS, CDR2 YFSETQ. CDR3 loop: CASSLSAPGNTIYF. The CDR3 DNA reads TGCGCCAGCAGCTTGTCGGCACCTGGAAACACCATATATTTT.

Ten or more counts support this clonotype. This chain connects TRBV7-2 to TRBJ2-1, with 12 bases lining up with TRBD2. CDR3 length: 14 amino acids. V lost 8 bases to trimming and J lost 12 bases; unmatched junction nucleotides: 11. The germline gives CDR1 SGHTA, CDR2 FQGNSA. The CDR3 is CASGTSGRVSMQFF. The CDR3 DNA sequence: TGTGCCAGCGGGACTAGCGGGCGCGTCTCGATGCAGTTCTTC.

This clonotype was seen many times. J is TRBJ2-2 and V is TRBV11-3; no clear D. The germline CDR1 and CDR2 sequences are SGHNT and YENEEA. V was pared by 5 bases and J by 2 bases, with 9 bases between. This CDR3 is 14 amino acids long. CDR3 bases: TGTGCCAGCAGCCCGGGCCATAACACCGGGGAGCTGTTTTTT. Translation: CASSPGHNTGELFF.

This clonotype was seen ten or more times. The chain couples TRBV5-1 to TRBJ1-2; 8 positions agree with TRBD1. V shed 6 bases and J 3 bases; nucleotides not matched to a gene: 7. The CDR3 sequence is 14 residues long. CDR1 is SGHRS and CDR2 is YFSETQ in the germline V gene. The CDR3 reads CASTRDRRDYGYTF. The CDR3 DNA sequence: TGCGCCAGCACCCGGGACAGGAGGGACTATGGCTACACCTTC.

The chain recombines TRBV5-1 with TRBJ1-3; D is unresolved. V was pared by 0 bases and J by 4 bases, with 11 bases between. The length of the CDR3 is 15 residues. Germline CDR1 and CDR2: SGHRS and YFSETQ. CDR3 protein: CASSLDPGGGNTIYF. DNA of the CDR3: TGCGCCAGCAGCTTGGACCCAGGTGGAGGAAACACCATATATTTT.

In its sample, this clonotype was seen a few times. V usage is TRBV12-3 or TRBV12-4 and J usage is TRBJ2-7, with D tentatively TRBD2 (6 bases). V was trimmed by 8 bases and J by 11 bases, leaving 16 bases between them. The CDR3 runs to 11 residues. This CDR3 reads CASSIGTFKYF. The CDR3 nucleotides read TGTGCCAGCTCAATCGGGACTTTTAAGTACTTC.

This clonotype was detected many times. The rearrangement links TRBV4-2 to TRBJ2-1; no reliable D call. Trimming took off 0 bases at V and 12 bases at J, with 18 bases between the two ends. Germline V gives CDR1 LGHNA, CDR2 YNFKEQ. The CDR3 totals 15 residues. CDR3 in DNA: TGTGCCAGCAGCCAAGACGGGTCATTCTACATGGGGCAGTTCTTC. This codes for CASSQDGSFYMGQFF.

The table lists this clonotype with many counts. The rearrangement joins TRBV12-3 or TRBV12-4 to TRBJ2-1; 10 nucleotides agree with TRBD1. This CDR3 is 18 amino acids long. V dropped 3 bases and J dropped 5; count of bases not matched to a gene: 13. The DNA of the CDR3 is TGTGCCAGCAGTTTCCCCGTTGCAGGACAGGGGGGCGACAATGAGCAGTTCTTC. It codes for CASSFPVAGQGGDNEQFF.

The table lists this clonotype with many counts. The V call is TRBV10-3, the J call TRBJ2-2, with D possibly TRBD1 on 5 matching bases. The CDR3 length is 14 residues. With 5 bases removed from V and 4 bases from J, the gap between germline ends came to 11 bases. Germline lookup yields CDR1 ENHRY and CDR2 SYGVKD. The CDR3 DNA reads TGTGCCATCAGTAACTTGCAGGGCACCGGGGAGCTGTTTTTT. As protein: CAISNLQGTGELFF.

At least ten counts were recorded for this clonotype. The rearrangement joins TRBV7-9 to TRBJ1-1, with D uncertain. Trimming stripped 1 base from V and 4 bases from J, with 10 bases between. Germline values: CDR1 SEHNR, CDR2 FQNEAQ (reference sequence). The CDR3 length is 14 residues. CDR3 nucleotide sequence: TGTGCCAGCAGCTTAGACTGGGGAGCCACTGAAGCTTTCTTT. Its protein is CASSLDWGATEAFF.

This clonotype was recorded at least ten times. The V gene is TRBV6-1, the J gene TRBJ2-3; D remains ambiguous. Looked up from germline, CDR1 is MNHNS and CDR2 is SASEGT. Trimming cost V 5 bases and J 11 bases, with 17 bases left between them. The CDR3 contains 13 residues. CDR3: CASSPSTYLRQYF. In DNA, the CDR3 is TGTGCCAGCAGTCCATCGACCTACCTTCGGCAGTATTTT.

This clonotype has just a few counts. The junction and the germline gene differ at one end; a read error may be behind it. The V and J genes are TRBV28 and TRBJ2-3; D is unresolved. The CDR3 is 12 amino acids. Germline V lookup: CDR1 MDHEN, CDR2 SYDVKM. CDR3 coding DNA: TGTGCCATCAGTACCCCTACAGATACGCAGTATTTT. It is translated as CAISTPTDTQYF.

The sample holds many counts of this clonotype. The chain couples TRBV20-1 to TRBJ2-5; 8 bases line up with TRBD2. Germline-derived CDR1 and CDR2 are DFQATT and SNEGSKA (reference sequence). J gave up 4 bases and V 3 bases, and 7 bases lay outside the gene matches. The CDR3 is 14 amino acids. The CDR3 is CSASSGSGGETQYF. The CDR3, as DNA: TGCAGTGCTAGTAGTGGGAGCGGGGGAGAGACCCAGTACTTC.

The table lists this clonotype with many counts. The CDR3 reads CASSLHSWDDRAYEQYF. The CDR3, as DNA: TGTGCCAGCAGTTTACATTCATGGGACGACAGGGCGTACGAGCAGTACTTC. This sequence joins TRBV12-3 or TRBV12-4 and TRBJ2-7; TRBD1 matches at 7 bases. The CDR3 sequence is 17 residues long. With V trimmed by 2 bases and J by 4 bases, 14 bases remained unmatched.

This clonotype has a count of ten or more. CDR3 loop: CAIGTSGNTGELFF. The CDR3 DNA reads as TGTGCCATCGGGACTAGCGGGAACACCGGGGAGCTGTTTTTT. The genes are TRBV10-3 and TRBJ2-2; TRBD2 aligns across 11 bases. J gave up 1 base and V 8 bases, and 0 bases lay outside the gene matches. There are 14 residues in the CDR3. Germline V CDR1 and CDR2: ENHRY, SYGVKD.

This clonotype was counted ten times or more. The chain carries TRBV18 and TRBJ1-1; D possibly corresponds to TRBD1 (6 bases). The CDR3 totals 13 residues. Germline V gene sequence: CDR1 KGHSH, CDR2 LQKENI. The V end was cut by 6 bases, the J end by 1 base, with 9 bases between. CDR3 in amino acids: CASSRQENTEAFF. The CDR3 DNA is TGTGCCAGCTCGCGACAGGAGAACACTGAAGCTTTCTTT.

On this clonotype: Possible read error: a much larger clone is one base away. This chain joins TRBV5-1 and TRBJ2-1; unclear D gene. Germline lookup yields CDR1 SGHRS and CDR2 YFSETQ. The CDR3 consists of 16 residues. The V and J ends lost 0 bases and 8 bases respectively, with 18 bases between them. The CDR3 here is CASSLVTARHIHEQFF. As DNA, the CDR3 is TGCGCCAGCAGCTTGGTCACAGCGCGACACATCCATGAGCAGTTCTTC.